This T cell receptor beta chain was identified during a study of blood T cell repertoires in COVID-19. The repertoire was sequenced with immunoSEQ multiplex PCR; TCRdb's copy has only in-frame clones and lacks some. The sample consists of about 180,000 clones, roughly 88% of them appearing once. CDR3 size: 12 residues. The V and J ends lost 10 bases and 2 bases respectively, with 12 bases between them. The germline V gene encodes CDR1 MNHEY and CDR2 SMNVEV (reference sequence). The rearrangement uses TRBV27 and TRBJ2-7; D is possibly TRBD1 (6 bases). The sample comprised peripheral blood. The TCR comes from a man in his sixties with acute or convalescent COVID-19. The CDR3: CANSGQTYEQYF. CDR3 coding DNA: TGTGCCAACTCGGGACAAACCTACGAGCAGTACTTC.